This T cell receptor beta chain was recorded in a study of T cell responses to AZD1222 COVID-19 vaccine. General observations from the study: Within unmutated variant regions lay the reported targets of nearly half of spike-specific TCRs.

Note on this clone: The antigen remains undetermined.

J was trimmed by 4 bases and V by 3 bases; bases with no gene match: 4. The CDR3 is 13 residues long. Germline V gene lookup returns CDR1 GTSNPN and CDR2 SVGIG (reference sequence). The protocol was immunoSEQ multiplex PCR, while the TCRdb copy is restricted to in-frame clones and leaves out a portion. This table has more than 75,000 clones, roughly 80% appearing once. The chain employs TRBV30 and TRBJ2-5; the match to TRBD2 covers 8 bases. The sample consisted of peripheral blood, taken 28 days after the second AZD1222 dose. The receptor's source is an adult who received the AZD1222 COVID-19 vaccine. The DNA for the CDR3 is TGTGCCTGGAGCGGGAGGGAAGTAGAGACCCAGTACTTC. Translation gives CAWSGREVETQYF.